Shown below are 8 T cell receptor beta chains from a single sample sequenced in a study of technical replicates of blood from several donors (dated by TCRdb to 2016 to 2017). The protocol used for the library was the immunoSEQ multiplex PCR assay. TCRdb's version of the immuneACCESS table is confined to in-frame rearrangements and falls short of the full clone set. An unresolved V gene accounts for under half of the shortfall where checked; the remainder is of unknown origin. This sample holds tens of thousands of clones; 75% to 95% were observed only once. 0.25% of the sample goes to the ten largest clones. Material: T cells isolated from PBMCs. Every receptor here comes from a human donor in good health.

This clone was seen more than once but under ten times. The V and J genes are TRBV5-1 and TRBJ2-3; D not certain. Per germline, CDR1 SGHRS and CDR2 YFSETQ. V was trimmed by 2 bases and J by 2 bases, leaving 9 bases between them. There are 14 residues in the CDR3. The CDR3 reads CASSFSLSTDTQYF. The CDR3 DNA reads TGCGCCAGCAGCTTCAGTCTTTCCACAGATACGCAGTATTTT. The full variable domain, completed using reference TRBV5-1 and TRBJ2-3, is KAGVTQTPRYLIKTRGQQVTLSCSPISGHRSVSWYQQTPGQGLQFLFEYFSETQRNKGNFPGRFSGRQFSNSRSEMNVSTLELGDSALYLCASSFSLSTDTQYFGPGTRLTVL.

This rearrangement joins TRBV6-5 to TRBJ2-7; tentative D call: TRBD1 (6 bases). V gave up 5 bases and J gave up 3 bases, with 11 bases separating them. Looked up from germline, CDR1 is MNHEY and CDR2 is SVGAGI. The CDR3 extends over 13 amino acids. The CDR3 spells CASSRTANYEQYF. CDR3 sequence (DNA): TGTGCCAGCAGTAGGACAGCAAACTACGAGCAGTACTTC.

This chain joins TRBV20-1 and TRBJ2-3; D is undetermined. Germline V CDR1 and CDR2: DFQATT, SNEGSKA (reference sequence). The CDR3 is 11 residues long. Trimming removed 8 bases at V and 0 bases at J, with 6 bases between. The CDR3 protein is CSPGSTDTQYF. The DNA for the CDR3 is TGCAGTCCCGGGAGCACAGATACGCAGTATTTT.

The chain has TRBV5-1 and TRBJ2-1; 7 nucleotides align to TRBD2. Germline-derived CDR1 and CDR2 are SGHRS and YFSETQ. Trimming cost V 3 bases and J 1 base; bases outside gene matches: 4. The CDR3 runs to 15 residues. In DNA form, the CDR3 reads TGCGCCAGCAGCTCCGGCGGGAGTTCCTACAATGAGCAGTTCTTC. It translates to CASSSGGSSYNEQFF.

The genes are TRBV30 and TRBJ2-7, with 8 bases aligning to TRBD1. Germline loops: CDR1 GTSNPN, CDR2 SVGIG (reference sequence). J gave up 0 bases and V 4 bases, and 11 bases lay outside the gene matches. The CDR3 loop spans 16 amino acids. The CDR3 sequence is CAWKGRGLAFSYEQYF. The DNA of the CDR3 is TGTGCCTGGAAAGGCAGGGGGCTAGCGTTCTCCTACGAGCAGTACTTC.

The chain uses TRBV10-1 and TRBJ2-7, with 8 bases matching TRBD1. The CDR3 runs to 14 residues. CDR1 and CDR2 from the germline V gene are WNHNN and SYGVQD (reference sequence). The J segment lost 4 bases and the V segment lost 10 bases, leaving 12 bases of the junction unmatched. The chain's CDR3 is CATTPGQGRYEQYF. Here the CDR3 DNA reads TGCGCCACCACCCCTGGACAGGGCAGGTACGAGCAGTACTTC.

The count of this clone is one. This chain links TRBV5-4 with TRBJ2-1, with 7 bases identical to TRBD2. The J segment lost 3 bases and the V segment lost 0 bases, leaving 3 bases of the junction unmatched. The CDR3 is 15 residues long. Germline-derived CDR1 and CDR2 are SGHNT and YYREEE (reference sequence). The CDR3 nucleotides read TGTGCCAGCAGCTTGGGGGGGGGAGACTACAATGAGCAGTTCTTC. This gives the protein CASSLGGGDYNEQFF.

The rearrangement joins TRBV4-1 to TRBJ2-7, with a weak D call TRBD2 (5 bases). The germline gives CDR1 MGHRA, CDR2 YSYEKL. The CDR3 totals 14 residues. Trimming pared 1 base from V and 1 base from J, leaving 8 bases between. The chain's CDR3 is CASSQVGESYEQYF. In DNA, the CDR3 is TGCGCCAGCAGCCAAGTGGGAGAATCCTACGAGCAGTACTTC.